This T cell receptor beta chain comes out of a study of shared clonotypes between healthy human individuals (dated by TCRdb to about 2020). Regarding the complete study: The cohort included a few men and two women between 18 and 49 years of age. Per donor, three plates each were used for CD4 naive and CD4 memory, two for CD8 naive, and one for CD8 memory. The study deeply sequenced blood TCR repertoires of about 5 healthy adults to estimate repertoire size and the extent of clonotype sharing between individuals. To increase sequencing depth and limit assay-specific biases, TCR repertoire library preparation and sequencing were carried out by different laboratories using diverse techniques. Each donor's leukapheresis produced roughly between roughly 0.94 and 9.5 billion PBMCs.

About this clone itself: Its binding antigen is unknown. No much larger clone is present one base from it, and per-base qualities are unavailable.

The junction shows trimming of 4 bases on V and 4 bases on J, and the gene matches do not reach 9 bases of it. The germline V gene encodes CDR1 SGHDT and CDR2 YYEEEE. The cysteine opens and the phenylalanine closes a CDR3 of 15 amino acids. The only DNA kept is the CDR3, 45 bases in frame from the first base. TCR CDR3 regions were amplified from genomic DNA by multiplex PCR using the deep immunoSEQ assay. Genomic DNA extracted from each cell subset was distributed evenly over all wells of several immunoSEQ 96-well plates, and each plate served as one replicate. For sorted subsets, 150 to 200 ng genomic DNA, equal to 30,000 or so T cell genomes, was loaded into each replicate PCR. The purified libraries were quantified using a Qubit 3.0 fluorometer, sized with a Bioanalyzer 2100, and then quantified again using the KAPA Library Quantification kit. Every immunoSEQ 96-well plate was sequenced on a separate single-read 150-cycle Illumina NextSeq 550 flow cell. Per the original workflow: The immunoSEQ output contained only junctional sequences without quality scores, so filtering could not match that applied to full-length reads. Sequences were annotated with PyIR, a Python wrapper for IgBLAST v1.9, and V/J genes and CDR3 were assigned using IMGT germline references. Reads with weak V/J assignments (E-value above 1e-6), missing CDR3, stop codons, out-of-frame junctions, or ambiguous translated residues were removed. V3J clonotypes were defined as sequences sharing an identical inferred V gene, J gene, and CDR3 amino acid sequence. Percentage overlap between repertoires was computed as shared unique clonotypes divided by the size of the smaller repertoire. Richness of each repertoire was evaluated using RTK rarefaction, the Chao1 estimator, and Recon v2.1 estimates of unobserved clonotypes. Generation probabilities for all TCRbeta clonotypes obtained by the gDNA method from a handful of donors were computed using OLGA. In its TCRdb copy, this immuneACCESS table keeps in-frame sequences only and misses some clones. Where compared with another copy, unresolved V genes explain less than half of these, and the others have no known cause. V, J and clone size are those of that table, while D and trimming were read from the DNA. The sample data list over 2 million clones, and about 95% of these were observed just once. The ten largest clones represent about 1.1% of the sample.

Overall study outcomes, separate from this receptor: Based on pairwise subsampling, the degree of clonotype sharing among donors was expected to be affected by sequencing depth. Compared with non-shared clonotypes, clonotypes shared by all four sorted-subset donors had higher generation probabilities. Rarefaction of sorted-subset datasets indicated incomplete sequencing despite the large sequencing depth. Because the study included a small number of donors, the genetic and exposure-history diversity represented was limited. Sampling was limited to blood, and TCR repertoires in tissue likely differ from TCR repertoires in blood. When a few donors were compared, the shared fraction of clonotypes was 5% to 6.5% for naive CD4, around 4% for naive CD8, 2% to 2.5% for memory CD4, and 0.3% to 0.5% for memory CD8. Larger estimated clonotype richness was generally found for naive subsets than for memory subsets.

CD8 naive samples were CD45RO-negative cells positively selected for CCR7, giving a CD45RA+CCR7+ population that excluded TemRA cells. Healthy HIV-negative adults with no recently reported acute infections or vaccinations were included as donors. Every donor was a Caucasian adult residing in Nashville, Tennessee, USA. Blood was collected by leukapheresis, and PBMCs were isolated by Ficoll-Histopaque density gradient centrifugation and then cryopreserved in liquid nitrogen vapor phase. Purity and quantity of every magnetically sorted T cell population were checked by analytical flow cytometry. Genomic DNA was isolated from each sorted fraction and quantified by UV absorbance on a Nanodrop 2000c.

The sequence links TRBV5-6 to TRBJ2-3, with TRBD2 identical over 7 junction bases. This receptor was identified in a young man in good health. Sequencing used naive CD8+ T cells sorted from blood. According to the study, the label for this sample's cell subset or site signals: CD45RA+CCR7+. The CDR3 sequence is CASSPSWEGSDTQYF. The DNA sequence is TGTGCCAGCAGCCCAAGCTGGGAGGGGTCAGATACGCAGTATTTT.